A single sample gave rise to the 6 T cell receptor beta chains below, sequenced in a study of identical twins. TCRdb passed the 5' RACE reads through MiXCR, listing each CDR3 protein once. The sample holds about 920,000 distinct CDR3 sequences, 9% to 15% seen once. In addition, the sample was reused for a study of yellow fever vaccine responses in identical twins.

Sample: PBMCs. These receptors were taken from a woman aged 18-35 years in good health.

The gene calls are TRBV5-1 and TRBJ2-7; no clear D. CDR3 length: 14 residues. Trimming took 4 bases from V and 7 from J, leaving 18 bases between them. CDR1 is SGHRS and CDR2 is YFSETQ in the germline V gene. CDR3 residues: CASSTSGPGEEQYF. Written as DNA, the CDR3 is TGCGCCAGCAGCACCTCCGGACCGGGCGAAGAGCAGTACTTC.

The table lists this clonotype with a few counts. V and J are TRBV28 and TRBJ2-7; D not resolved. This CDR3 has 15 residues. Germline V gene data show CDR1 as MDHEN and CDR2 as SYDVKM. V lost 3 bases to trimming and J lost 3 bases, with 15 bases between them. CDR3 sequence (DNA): TGTGCCAGCAGTTTCTCCCGCAGCCTCCTCTACGAGCAGTACTTC. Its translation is CASSFSRSLLYEQYF.

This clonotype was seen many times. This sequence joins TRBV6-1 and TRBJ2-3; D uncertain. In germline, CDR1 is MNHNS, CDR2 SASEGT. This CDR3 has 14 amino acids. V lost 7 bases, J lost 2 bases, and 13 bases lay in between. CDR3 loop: CASILGGTTDTQYF. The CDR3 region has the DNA TGTGCCAGCATTCTAGGTGGCACCACAGATACGCAGTATTTT.

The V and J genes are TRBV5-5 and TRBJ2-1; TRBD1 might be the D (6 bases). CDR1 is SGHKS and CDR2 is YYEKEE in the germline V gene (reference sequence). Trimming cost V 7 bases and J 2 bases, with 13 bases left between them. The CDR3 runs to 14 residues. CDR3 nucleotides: TGTGCCAGCCTCAGGGGAAGCGCCTACAATGAGCAGTTCTTC. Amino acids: CASLRGSAYNEQFF.

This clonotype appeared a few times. Written as DNA, the CDR3 is TGTGCCAGCAGTCCCTGGGACAGCCAGAATCAGCCCCAGCATTTT. As protein: CASSPWDSQNQPQHF. The chain links TRBV12-3 or TRBV12-4 to TRBJ1-5, with 7 bases that match TRBD1. The CDR3 length is 15 residues. J gave up 4 bases and V 5 bases, and 8 bases lay outside the gene matches.

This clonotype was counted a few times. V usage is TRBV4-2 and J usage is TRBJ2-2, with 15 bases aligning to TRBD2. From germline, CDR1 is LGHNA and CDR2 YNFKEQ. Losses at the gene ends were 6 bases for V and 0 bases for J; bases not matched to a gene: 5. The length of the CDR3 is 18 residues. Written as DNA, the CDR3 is TGTGCCAGCAGAACCGGGACTAGCGGGGGGTCGAACACCGGGGAGCTGTTTTTT. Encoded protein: CASRTGTSGGSNTGELFF.